A single T cell receptor (beta chain) is shown here with its context. Its antigen is unknown. The sample holds no much larger clone one base away, and base qualities are not on file. V ends up 3 bases short and J 2 bases short, with an unmatched junction base count of 9. The germline V gene (reference sequence) supplies CDR1 LNHNV and CDR2 YYDKDF. The CDR3, from cysteine to phenylalanine, totals 16 residues. Just CDR3 DNA is preserved here, 48 bases in frame from base 1. This sample was taken from a study of cytomegalovirus exposure and HLA in healthy donors (dated 2017 in TCRdb). At the level of the whole study: According to an earlier analysis of 550 to 750 of the donors, 200 million or so T cells yielded some 110 million unique TCR beta sequences and roughly 280 Gb of sequence data. Rather than using new phenotypic data, the later analysis identified candidate immune exposures from TCR beta sequences and from how often those sequences occurred across donors. HLA typing included class I and class II loci at four-digit resolution. Typing coverage varied by locus: roughly 620-640 donors for A, B, C, DRB1 and DQB1; roughly 520 for DQA1; about 590 for DPA1; under 490 for DPB1. Genome-wide SNP genotypes for about 60% of the roughly 700 donors were used in a later genetic analysis, which treated that subset as a discovery cohort. An early release covering just under 650 HLA-typed donors comprised approximately 290 gigabases of sequencing data and about 90 million unique TCR sequences. Of the approximately 400 genotyped donors, 81% were placed in the genetic ancestry cluster associated with self-reported Caucasian donors. Because of strong linkage in the cohort, roughly five DR-DQ haplotypes were treated as single units for association and clustering. To predict cytomegalovirus infection status, the study combined high-throughput TCR immunosequencing, statistical association of individual TCRs with disease status, and machine learning. The study used immunosequencing to profile the T cell repertoires of 666 subjects and linked those repertoires to cytomegalovirus serostatus. Donor age, sex, ethnicity and CMV serostatus were compiled alongside the repertoire data. On average, roughly 250,000 unique TCR beta nucleotide sequences were sequenced per donor among a few hundred genotyped donors of the cohort, with roughly a sixth of those sequences being non-productive. To decide whether each TCR beta V gene segment behaved as functional or pseudogenic, an earlier analysis of some 600 of the donors relied on high-throughput TCR beta sequencing. All discovery cohort repertoires had been generated using a single sequencing platform. The study aimed to test whether signatures of past pathogen exposure could be identified by cataloging public T cell receptors. Besides the first cohort of roughly 640 subjects, a separate validation cohort made up of over a hundred different subjects was used. A later analysis re-analyzed previously published TCR beta repertoires from approximately 700 donors and added high-resolution HLA genotyping to study TCR occurrence patterns.

On the study overall, not on this receptor specifically: The study listed 164 TCR beta chains as associated with cytomegalovirus. Because HLA typing was missing for some donors at each locus, association tests included only the typed subset. A cluster of highly shared sequence variants was judged likely to be a technical artifact of the sequencing pipeline. A few of the identified cytomegalovirus-associated TCR beta chains were confirmed in vitro to be specific for cytomegalovirus antigens. A later analysis found that TCR association rates varied across HLA loci, with DRB1 alleles showing the most associated TCRs and HLA-C alleles the fewest. CMV serostatus was the only immune exposure information available for the cohort. When HLA alleles, especially DR and DQ, strongly co-occurred, TCR associations were difficult to assign to individual alleles. Correlated functional status among segregating V segments might be attributable to linkage disequilibrium, but an unknown experimental factor could not be ruled out. According to a later analysis, most CMV-associated TCR beta chains appeared to be HLA-restricted, and the HLA associations seemed to be driven largely by CMV exposure. A further reported finding was that TCR beta sequences accurately predicted the HLA-A and HLA-B alleles for most subjects in the first cohort. In a later analysis, HLA-associated TCR beta chains were found to be more clonally expanded and to have lower generation probabilities than equally common non-associated chains. Roughly uniform sequencing depth across donors was assumed in presence/absence analyses, although this assumption may not hold. A later analysis associated about 17,000 TCR beta sequences with specific HLA alleles at a false discovery rate of 0.05. Several of the top co-occurrence clusters appeared to be linked to parvovirus B19, influenza, CMV and Epstein-Barr virus, according to a later analysis. In an earlier analysis of roughly 500 of the donors, most TCR beta V segments appeared in productive rearrangements about 87% or about 30% of the time, broadly matching IMGT annotations. Because the 87-base-pair reads could not distinguish some IMGT-functional V segments, including TRBV6-2 and TRBV6-3, those segments were excluded. In this cohort, only TCR beta chains were sequenced, and detectable features were limited by the absence of alpha or paired-chain data. According to a later genetic analysis, donors in an Asian-associated ancestry cluster had fewer N-insertions in productive TCRs than the roughly 700-donor mean. V-gene and J-gene trimming of TCR beta chains was associated with a missense DCLRE1C variant in a later genetic analysis, and the association was replicated in an independent cohort. Roughly 15 rarely observed V segments, including chromosome 9 orphons, were excluded from the earlier analysis of 550 to 700 of the donors because counts were too low. The authors suggested that the approach could potentially be generalized to other disease states and immunological phenotypes. The classifier was reported to diagnose cytomegalovirus status with high specificity and sensitivity in both the original and validation cohorts. Most TCR sequences were seen in very few donors, while some public TCRs were found in many individuals.

The cohort consisted of 600 to 750 healthy bone marrow donors. At the time of sampling, all cohort members were nominally healthy, though unrecorded immune exposures were likely present. The donor tested CMV seropositive, placing the donor among the 310 or so seropositive members of the cohort. A peripheral blood sample was collected from each donor, and TCR beta sequencing was performed on peripheral blood mononuclear cells. The Qiagen DNeasy Blood Extraction Kit was used to extract genomic DNA from the blood cell samples. The library came from the immunoSEQ multiplex PCR assay. For the multiplex PCR, a mixture combining 60 forward primers for TCR Vbeta segments and 13 reverse primers for TCR Jbeta segments was used. A multiplex PCR assay on genomic DNA amplified the CDR3 region of rearranged TCR beta genes. The Illumina HiSeq System was used to sequence the amplified TCR beta libraries as 87-base-pair reads. The source study handled its data this way. A later analysis counted some 74 million unique TCR beta chains across the 666 repertoires, and 9 million to 14 million of these chains were shared by at least two donors. A nearest-neighbor algorithm error-corrected the raw reads and collapsed the reads into unique sequences, merging closely related sequences to remove PCR and sequencing errors. CDR3 sequences were aligned to IMGT reference sequences to assign V, D and J gene segments. Each retained sequence needed at least a six-nucleotide match to both a V gene segment and a J gene segment. Rearrangements were classified as productive when the CDR3 lacked stop codons and remained in frame with V and J, and all other rearrangements were classified as non-productive. CDR3 was defined by IMGT convention, running from the second conserved V-encoded cysteine to the conserved J-encoded phenylalanine. In an earlier analysis of roughly 580 of the donors, sequences lacking an unambiguous match to a single V gene segment were excluded. An earlier analysis of several hundred of the donors called V segments functional above 56.7% productive rearrangements and segregating when the between-donor standard deviation exceeded 5%. To diagnose cytomegalovirus status from the catalog of TCR beta chain sequences, a statistical classification framework was built. V and J gene assignment, in a later analysis, came from comparing TCR nucleotide sequences with IMGT/GENE-DB human TR gene sequences. In a later analysis, CDR3 sequences and most-parsimonious VDJ recombination scenarios were assigned using the TCRdist pipeline. A later analysis defined each TCR beta chain by its CDR3 amino acid sequence plus V-gene family, and excluded reads lacking a unique V-gene family. As a way to deal with suspected cross-contamination and a sequencing artifact, a later analysis dropped 500 to 700 nucleotide sequences that were highly shared and had low generation probability. In a later analysis, a clonal expansion index was calculated for each public chain from normalized within-repertoire ranks of inferred template counts. In a later analysis, generation probabilities were computed with a VDJ recombination model fitted to out-of-frame rearrangements, and the resulting probabilities were checked against IGoR. In a later analysis, hypergeometric tests were used to score TCR-TCR, TCR-HLA and TCR-CMV co-occurrence, with a repertoire-size bias correction applied to TCR pairs. In a later analysis, false discovery rates were estimated by permuting HLA or CMV assignments 20 times. A later analysis grouped co-occurring TCRs with DBSCAN, adding TCRdist sequence similarity when clustering within HLA-allele-positive subsets. For co-occurrence clustering, repertoires with fewer than 30,000 or more than 120,000 public chains were excluded, along with roughly 5 repertoires with anomalous nucleotide sharing. This immuneACCESS table, as held by TCRdb, lists in-frame sequences with V and J called but not all clones. Of the missing ones, under half trace to an unresolved V gene in checked studies; the others have no known cause. V, J and clone size are those of that table, while D and trimming were read from the DNA. This sample gives around 180,000 clones in total; around 80% of them show up just once. The leading ten clones occupy under 15% of the sample.

The rearranged segments are TRBV15 and TRBJ1-2, with TRBD1 matching 7 junction bases. Sequencing input: PBMCs. This TCR was sampled from a woman between 50 and 59 years old in good health and CMV-seropositive. The DNA reads as follows: TGTGCCACCAGCAGGAAAACGTGGACAGGCAACTATGGCTACACCTTC. Its translation is CATSRKTWTGNYGYTF.